This is a list of T cell receptor beta chains from one sample in a study of PD-1 blockade in mismatch repair-deficient tumors. Only in-frame clones appear in the TCRdb table, and some are missing; sequencing was by immunoSEQ multiplex PCR. The sample holds about 100,000 clones, about four fifths seen once. Sequences were derived from peripheral blood, sampled around 8 months after starting pembrolizumab. The receptors stem from an adult with mismatch repair-deficient cancer. Both conserved end residues are part of each CDR3. The D gene is left open where the match is weak. Not every row has a clone size; where given, it reads once, few, many or a size class.

NA,NA,TRBJ2-3,TRBV7-9,CASMGRGPPPDTQYF,TGTGCCAGTATGGGACGGGGGCCCCCGCCAGATACGCAGTATTTT
NA,NA,TRBJ1-1,TRBV5-4,CASSLGLVVNTEAFF,TGTGCCAGCAGCTTGGGGTTGGTGGTGAACACTGAAGCTTTCTTT
NA,few,TRBJ1-1,TRBV9,CASSVVEGRLAEAFF,TGTGCCAGCAGCGTAGTAGAGGGGCGCTTGGCTGAAGCTTTCTTT
TRBD1,NA,TRBJ1-3,TRBV5-6,CASSLWDREGNTIYF,TGTGCCAGCAGCTTGTGGGACAGAGAAGGAAACACCATATATTTT
TRBD1,NA,TRBJ1-1,TRBV19,CASRPGQGLKTEAFF,TGTGCCAGTAGGCCGGGACAGGGGCTAAAAACTGAAGCTTTCTTT
NA,NA,TRBJ1-1,TRBV7-6,CASSLRAFGNTEAFF,TGTGCCAGCAGCCTCCGAGCGTTTGGAAACACTGAAGCTTTCTTT
TRBD2,NA,TRBJ2-2,TRBV10-3,CAIMGTGTSGREAPGELFF,TGTGCCATCATGGGCACCGGGACTAGCGGGAGAGAGGCCCCGGGGGAGCTGTTTTTT
NA,NA,TRBJ1-2,TRBV5-6,CASSLGQLIYGYTF,TGTGCCAGCAGCTTGGGTCAGCTTATATATGGCTACACCTTC
NA,NA,TRBJ1-4,TRBV19,CASSIWGEDEKLFF,TGTGCCAGTAGTATATGGGGGGAAGATGAAAAACTGTTTTTT
NA,NA,TRBJ1-3,TRBV30,CAMGAGLHSGNTIYF,TGTGCCATGGGGGCCGGGCTTCACTCTGGAAACACCATATATTTT
TRBD2,NA,TRBJ2-3,TRBV28,CATEGTSGSREYF,TGTGCGACGGAAGGGACTAGCGGGAGTCGAGAGTATTTT
TRBD1,NA,TRBJ1-1,TRBV9,CASSAGGAEAFF,TGTGCCAGCAGCGCAGGGGGGGCTGAAGCTTTCTTT
TRBD1,NA,TRBJ2-7,TRBV5-1,CASSTAGTGELRDYEQYF,TGCGCCAGCAGCACCGCCGGGACAGGGGAACTAAGGGACTACGAGCAGTACTTC
NA,NA,TRBJ2-2,TRBV9,CASSVSQKNTGELFF,TGTGCCAGCAGCGTCTCCCAGAAAAACACCGGGGAGCTGTTTTTT
NA,NA,TRBJ1-5,TRBV19,CASSIVYGGGNQPQHF,TGTGCCAGTAGTATAGTATACGGCGGGGGGAATCAGCCCCAGCATTTT
NA,NA,TRBJ2-3,TRBV9,CASSVRDESTDTQYF,TGTGCCAGCAGCGTAAGGGACGAGAGCACAGATACGCAGTATTTT
NA,NA,TRBJ2-2,TRBV2,CASGTSTNTGELFF,TGTGCCAGCGGTACTAGCACGAACACCGGGGAGCTGTTTTTT
TRBD1,NA,TRBJ2-7,TRBV27,CASTFSGGPGEQYF,TGTGCCAGCACGTTTTCAGGGGGTCCTGGCGAGCAGTACTTC
TRBD2,NA,TRBJ2-3,TRBV7-2,CASSVRTGTSGRDTQYF,TGTGCCAGCAGCGTTCGCACCGGGACTAGCGGGAGAGATACGCAGTATTTT
NA,NA,TRBJ2-1,TRBV6-6,CASKLSTVYNEQFF,TGTGCCAGCAAGCTCTCTACGGTTTACAATGAGCAGTTCTTC
NA,NA,TRBJ1-3,TRBV9,CASTLSGQISGNTIYF,TGTGCCAGCACCCTCTCCGGGCAGATCTCTGGAAACACCATATATTTT
TRBD1,NA,TRBJ2-7,TRBV13,CASSPGGGVEQYF,TGTGCCAGCAGCCCAGGGGGTGGGGTCGAGCAGTACTTC